This TCR beta chain was identified in a study of T cells in Graves' hyperthyroidism and ophthalmopathy. About the research overall: Before treatment of any kind, peripheral blood was taken at initial diagnosis. Notes on the study in general: Researchers found most expanded thyroid clonotypes above 0.001 in blood as well. Model predictions of ophthalmopathy came a median around 6.5 months before onset.

Germline V gives CDR1 SEHNR, CDR2 FQNEAQ (reference sequence). This CDR3 is built from 15 residues. The V segment lost 5 bases and the J segment 6 bases; nucleotides outside the gene matches: 9. As to this clonotype: What it binds is not known.

The investigators amplified TCR beta CDR3 regions from RNA transcripts. A first-round RT-PCR of the TCR CDR3 used the HTBI primer set. TCRdb re-called the multiplex PCR reads through MiXCR, storing one row per CDR3 protein. Of 560,000 or so distinct CDR3 sequences in the sample, 15% to 20% were seen once. Orbital computed tomography and thyroid ultrasound, together with serum TRAb and thyroxine and clinical symptoms, were used for diagnoses. This clonotype originated in a man aged 40-49 years with Graves' ophthalmopathy. The sequenced sample was blood. This chain joins TRBV7-9 and TRBJ2-2; 7 positions agree with TRBD1. The CDR3 DNA follows: TGTGCCAGCAGCCGGGACAGAACAAGGCCCGGGGAGCTGTTTTTT. This encodes CASSRDRTRPGELFF.